Shown below are 6 T cell receptor beta chains from a single sample sequenced in a study of Ad26.COV2.S vaccination and SARS-CoV-2 variants. The treatment: some 19 received Ad26.COV2.S at low or high dose, single or two shots; a few received placebo; per-sample allocation not given. On day 63 after the first injection, vaccine and placebo recipients gave samples. TCRdb keeps only in-frame clones here, not all; method: immunoSEQ multiplex PCR. This table has roughly 330,000 clones, roughly 90% appearing once. The sample consisted of peripheral blood, taken in a trial of Ad26.COV2.S vaccine versus placebo. Receptor source: a person aged 18 to 65 who received the Ad26.COV2.S COVID-19 vaccine or a placebo.

The V gene is TRBV7-9, the J gene TRBJ2-2; TRBD2 might be the D (6 bases). The CDR3 has 17 residues. Germline CDR1 reads SEHNR; CDR2 reads FQNEAQ (reference sequence). Trimming pared 5 bases from V and 0 bases from J, leaving 16 bases between. The CDR3 DNA is TGTGCCAGCAGCATAGACCAGGGACTTTCGAACACCGGGGAGCTGTTTTTT. Translation: CASSIDQGLSNTGELFF.

J is TRBJ1-2 and V is TRBV19; TRBD1 matches 9 bases. Germline lookup yields CDR1 LNHDA and CDR2 SQIVND (reference sequence). The CDR3 consists of 14 residues. Unmatched junction bases numbered 6, after V lost 6 bases and J lost 4 bases. CDR3 in amino acids: CASRDRGLIYGYTF. The DNA of the CDR3 is TGTGCCAGTAGGGACAGGGGTCTCATCTATGGCTACACCTTC.

This clone appeared once. Written as DNA, the CDR3 is TGTGCCAGCAGCAATAAGGGACCTGGCACTGAAGCTTTCTTT. Protein product: CASSNKGPGTEAFF. The gene calls are TRBV21-1 and TRBJ1-1. TRBV21-1 represents a pseudogene. The CDR3 is made up of 14 amino acids.

The chain combines TRBV20-1 with TRBJ1-4, with a tentative D call TRBD1 (6 bases). V was clipped by 3 bases and J by 8 bases, with 10 bases between them. CDR1 and CDR2 (germline): DFQATT, SNEGSKA (reference sequence). CDR3 length: 12 amino acids. CDR3 in DNA: TGCAGTGCTAGTGGACAGACCGAAAAACTGTTTTTT. Protein: CSASGQTEKLFF.

The chain joins TRBV30 to TRBJ2-7; 7 nucleotides match TRBD1. CDR1 and CDR2 (germline): GTSNPN, SVGIG (reference sequence). The trim removed 2 bases at V and 12 bases at J, leaving 7 bases unmatched. The CDR3 covers 11 residues. CDR3 loop: CAWSLTGITYV. CDR3 in DNA: TGTGCCTGGAGTCTGACAGGGATTACGTACGTC.

V gene TRBV2 combines with J gene TRBJ2-7, with D perhaps TRBD1 (6 bases). V dropped 6 bases and J dropped 3 bases, with 15 bases sitting between them. The CDR3 is 14 amino acids. Germline V gene data show CDR1 as SNHLY and CDR2 as FYNNEI. The CDR3 spells CASRVRQENYEQYV. The CDR3 DNA reads as TGTGCCAGCAGGGTACGACAGGAGAACTACGAGCAGTACGTC.